The clone carrying this TCR beta chain was observed once. Researchers ran the PCR with 60 Vbeta and 13 Jbeta primers. TCRdb's table, derived via immunoSEQ multiplex PCR, lists solely in-frame clones and lacks some. The data hold 85,000 to 130,000 clones, with about three quarters observed a single time. The germline V and J ends were trimmed by 1 base and 3 bases, with 10 bases remaining between them. The CDR3 is 14 residues long. Germline V CDR1 and CDR2: SNHLY, FYNNEI. The entry originates in a study of cytomegalovirus exposure and HLA in healthy donors. The chain couples TRBV2 to TRBJ2-7; no firm D call. The source of this sequence is a boy between 10 and 17 years old in good health and CMV-seronegative. Material for sequencing was PBMCs. CDR3: CASSEGANLYEQYF. For the CDR3, the DNA is TGTGCCAGCAGTGAAGGGGCGAATCTCTACGAGCAGTACTTC.